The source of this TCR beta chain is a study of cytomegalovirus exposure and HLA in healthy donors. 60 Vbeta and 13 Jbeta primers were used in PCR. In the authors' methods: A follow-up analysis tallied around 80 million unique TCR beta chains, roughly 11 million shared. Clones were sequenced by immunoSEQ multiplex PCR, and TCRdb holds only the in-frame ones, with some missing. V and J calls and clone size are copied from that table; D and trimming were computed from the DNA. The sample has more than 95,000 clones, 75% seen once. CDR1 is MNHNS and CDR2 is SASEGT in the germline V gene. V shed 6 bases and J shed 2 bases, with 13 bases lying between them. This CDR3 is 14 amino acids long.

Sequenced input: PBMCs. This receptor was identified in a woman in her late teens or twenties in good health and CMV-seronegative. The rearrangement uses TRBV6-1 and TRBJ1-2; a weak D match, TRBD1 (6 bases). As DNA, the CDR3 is TGTGCCAGCAGGGCCGGGACACCGAACTATGGCTACACCTTC. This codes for CASRAGTPNYGYTF.